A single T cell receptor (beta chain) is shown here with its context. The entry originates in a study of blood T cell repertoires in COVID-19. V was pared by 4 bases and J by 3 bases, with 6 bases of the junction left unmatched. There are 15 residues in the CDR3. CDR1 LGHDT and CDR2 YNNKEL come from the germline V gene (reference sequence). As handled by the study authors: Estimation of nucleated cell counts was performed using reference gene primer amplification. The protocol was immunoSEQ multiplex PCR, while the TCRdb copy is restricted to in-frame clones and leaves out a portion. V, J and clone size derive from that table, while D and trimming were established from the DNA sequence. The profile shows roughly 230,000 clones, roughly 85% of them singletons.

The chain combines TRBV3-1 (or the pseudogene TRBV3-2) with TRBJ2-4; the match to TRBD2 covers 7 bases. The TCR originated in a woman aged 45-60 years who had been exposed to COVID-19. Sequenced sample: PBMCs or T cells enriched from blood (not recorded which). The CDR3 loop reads CASSLRAGNKNIQYF. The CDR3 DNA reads TGTGCCAGCAGCCTGAGAGCGGGGAACAAAAACATTCAGTACTTC.